Described below is a single T cell receptor beta chain sequence and its context. As yet, its antigen is unknown. This record belongs to a study of T cell responses to AZD1222 COVID-19 vaccine. The repertoire was sequenced with immunoSEQ multiplex PCR; TCRdb's copy has only in-frame clones and lacks some. In the table there are 150,000 to 200,000 clones, about 87% of which are singletons. Overall study findings and caveats: Donors were largely white British and mainly female; clonal diversity was possibly underestimated. Seropositivity was recorded at baseline in only five to seven AZD1222 recipients. The span of vaccine-associated CD4 TCRs extended across spike, with dominance at 160-218 and 743-854.

V shed 3 bases and J 3 bases; nucleotides not matched to a gene: 8. This CDR3 spans 16 amino acids. Germline-derived CDR1 and CDR2 are SGHVS and FQNEAQ. This sequence was found in an adult in good health. The sample consisted of peripheral blood, taken on day 0 of MenACWY control vaccination. The V call is TRBV7-8, the J call TRBJ2-5; 9 bases agree with TRBD2. This CDR3 is CASSFPGLAEEETQYF. The CDR3 DNA reads as TGTGCCAGCAGCTTCCCGGGACTAGCAGAAGAAGAGACCCAGTACTTC.